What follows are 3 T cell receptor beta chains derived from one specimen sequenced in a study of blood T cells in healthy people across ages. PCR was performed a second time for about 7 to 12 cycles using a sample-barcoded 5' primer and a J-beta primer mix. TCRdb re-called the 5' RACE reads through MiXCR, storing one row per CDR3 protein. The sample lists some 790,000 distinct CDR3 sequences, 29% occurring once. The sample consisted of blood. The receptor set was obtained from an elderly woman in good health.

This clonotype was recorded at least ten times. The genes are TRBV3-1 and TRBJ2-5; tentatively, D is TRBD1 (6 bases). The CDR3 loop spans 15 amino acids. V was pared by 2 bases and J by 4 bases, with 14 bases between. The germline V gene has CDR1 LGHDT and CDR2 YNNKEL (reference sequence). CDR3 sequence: CASSQHQLGGETQYF. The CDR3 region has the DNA TGTGCCAGCAGCCAACACCAACTAGGGGGAGAGACCCAGTACTTC.

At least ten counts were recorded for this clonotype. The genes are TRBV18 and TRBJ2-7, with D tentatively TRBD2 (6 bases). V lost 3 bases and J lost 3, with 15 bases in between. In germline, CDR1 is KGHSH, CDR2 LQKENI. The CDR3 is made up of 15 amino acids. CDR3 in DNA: TGTGCCAGCTCACCCTTCGGAGGGGTGAGCTACGAGCAGTACTTC. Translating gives CASSPFGGVSYEQYF.

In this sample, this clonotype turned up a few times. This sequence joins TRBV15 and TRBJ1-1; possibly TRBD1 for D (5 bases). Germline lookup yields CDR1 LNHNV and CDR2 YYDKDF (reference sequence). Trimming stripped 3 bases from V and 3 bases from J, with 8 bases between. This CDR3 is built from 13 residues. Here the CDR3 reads CATSRGEYTEAFF. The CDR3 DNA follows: TGTGCCACCAGCAGGGGGGAGTACACTGAAGCTTTCTTT.